The next 26 T cell receptor beta chains were all read from a single sample in a study of regulatory T cells in long-lasting Graves disease. Building of the TCR beta libraries involved iRepertoire HTBI primers and Arm-PCR of CDR3 regions. TCRdb called the multiplex PCR reads again in MiXCR, with one record for every CDR3 protein. Among over 350,000 distinct CDR3 sequences listed, approximately 14% were seen once. As for time point: newly diagnosed GD, antithyroid drugs for less than 3 months. PBMC RNA served as the TCR library source. The sample also formed part of further work on T cells in Graves' hyperthyroidism and ophthalmopathy.

Sequenced material: peripheral blood mononuclear cells (PBMCs), taken at new diagnosis, from a patient treated with antithyroid drugs. The receptor set was obtained from a woman aged 50 to 65 with Graves disease.

This clonotype was found a few times. V is TRBV24-1 and J is TRBJ2-2; D unresolved. CDR3 size: 13 residues. Trimming took 1 base from V and 4 from J, leaving 3 bases between them. Germline V lookup: CDR1 KGHDR, CDR2 SFDVKD. The CDR3 spells CATSDFSTGELFF. The CDR3 region has the DNA TGTGCCACCAGTGATTTCTCCACCGGGGAGCTGTTTTTT.

For this clonotype: A read error is possible here, since a much larger clone lies one base away. The conserved closing phenylalanine or tryptophan is absent in this CDR3, likely reflecting a read error. The chain has TRBV2 and TRBJ2-5, with 12 positions matching TRBD2. Looked up from germline, CDR1 is SNHLY and CDR2 is FYNNEI. The CDR3 runs 14 residues. The V and J ends lost 4 bases and 7 bases, in that order; junction bases with no gene match: 4. The CDR3 spells CASSGLAGDGTQYL. The CDR3 nucleotides read TGTGCCAGCAGTGGACTAGCGGGAGATGGGACCCAGTACCTC.

This chain connects TRBV28 to TRBJ1-1, with 7 bases aligning to TRBD1. Trimming cost V 2 bases and J 3 bases; bases outside gene matches: 6. The CDR3 is 15 amino acids. Germline CDR1 is MDHEN and CDR2 is SYDVKM. The CDR3 DNA reads TGTGCCAGCAGTTTAGGGGGACAGTTGGACACTGAAGCTTTCTTT. Amino acids: CASSLGGQLDTEAFF.

This clonotype was counted only a few times. The chain combines TRBV11-2 with TRBJ1-3; D gene unclear. The CDR3 has 15 amino acids. Trimming took off 0 bases at V and 0 bases at J, with 6 bases between the two ends. Germline V gene sequence: CDR1 SGHAT, CDR2 FQNNGV. The CDR3: CASSLDQPSGNTIYF. CDR3 coding DNA: TGTGCCAGCAGCTTAGATCAACCCTCTGGAAACACCATATATTTT. The variable domain in full, with the rest retrieved from reference TRBV11-2 and TRBJ1-3, is EAGVAQSPRYKIIEKRQSVAFWCNPISGHATLYWYQQILGQGPKLLIQFQNNGVVDDSQLPKDRFSAERLKGVDSTLKIQPAKLEDSAVYLCASSLDQPSGNTIYFGEGSWLTVV.

This clonotype came up many times. This chain connects TRBV30 to TRBJ1-1; D gene uncertain. The CDR3 runs 14 residues. The V end lost 0 bases, the J end lost 1 base, and 9 bases lay between the germline ends. Germline CDR1 GTSNPN, CDR2 SVGIG (reference sequence). CDR3 sequence (DNA): TGTGCCTGGAGTGTAGTGGGTAGGAACACTGAAGCTTTCTTT. This sequence encodes CAWSVVGRNTEAFF.

This clonotype came up many times. This chain links TRBV7-9 with TRBJ2-1; D unclear. Germline V lookup: CDR1 SEHNR, CDR2 FQNEAQ (reference sequence). The CDR3 runs to 13 residues. V gave up 1 base and J gave up 9 bases, with 10 bases separating them. CDR3 protein: CASSLVSSGEQFF. The CDR3 DNA sequence: TGTGCCAGCAGCTTAGTCTCGTCTGGTGAGCAGTTCTTC.

This clonotype was counted between two and nine times. The chain couples TRBV20-1 to TRBJ1-3; a possible D gene is TRBD1 (6 bases). Germline CDR1 and CDR2: DFQATT and SNEGSKA (reference sequence). This CDR3 is built from 19 residues. V lost 2 bases, J lost 0 bases, and 23 bases lay in between. The CDR3 reads CSARNPRPRDTRSGNTIYF. The CDR3 nucleotides are TGCAGTGCTAGAAATCCTCGGCCACGGGACACCCGCTCTGGAAACACCATATATTTT.

This clonotype was seen ten or more times. V gene TRBV28 combines with J gene TRBJ1-5; no clear D. Germline V gene data show CDR1 as MDHEN and CDR2 as SYDVKM. The CDR3 contains 16 residues. V was shortened by 7 bases and J by 0 bases, with 16 bases between the two germline ends. The CDR3 sequence is CASTEVETYSNQPQHF. The CDR3 nucleotides are TGTGCCAGCACCGAAGTAGAGACTTATAGCAATCAGCCCCAGCATTTT.

This clonotype was seen at least ten times. The genes are TRBV27 and TRBJ2-3; 12 bases are a match to TRBD2. CDR1 and CDR2 from the germline V gene are MNHEY and SMNVEV (reference sequence). The CDR3 loop spans 17 amino acids. The V and J ends lost 5 bases and 5 bases, in that order; junction bases with no gene match: 11. The CDR3 loop reads CASSRLLAGGPEDTQYF. The CDR3 nucleotides read TGTGCCAGCAGTCGCCTCCTAGCGGGAGGGCCCGAAGATACGCAGTATTTT.

Ten or more counts support this clonotype. The chain couples TRBV6-5 to TRBJ1-4, with D possibly matching TRBD1 (5 bases). This CDR3 contains 15 residues. Trimming removed 2 bases from V and 7 bases from J, with 14 bases in between. In germline, CDR1 is MNHEY, CDR2 SVGAGI. In nucleotides, the CDR3 is TGTGCCAGCAGTTACAACCTGGGGCATGGTGAAAAACTGTTTTTT. Translating it yields CASSYNLGHGEKLFF.

Details on this clonotype: A much larger clone lies one base from this, so it may be a read error. This sequence joins TRBV7-3 and TRBJ2-1; D possibly corresponds to TRBD2 (6 bases). CDR3 size: 14 residues. Per the germline V gene, CDR1 is SGHTA and CDR2 is FQGTGA. CDR3 protein: CASSSGGLYSEQFF. CDR3 sequence (DNA): TGTGCCAGCAGCTCCGGGGGACTCTACAGTGAGCAGTTCTTC.

At least ten counts were recorded for this clonotype. The chain carries TRBV12-3 or TRBV12-4 and TRBJ1-6; weak D call: TRBD1 (6 bases). The CDR3 has 15 residues. Trimming shortened V by 4 bases and J by 10 bases, and 17 bases separated the two germline ends. This CDR3 is CASSSLGQTISPLHF. In DNA, the CDR3 is TGTGCCAGCAGTTCCCTCGGACAGACGATATCACCCCTCCACTTT.

The table lists this clonotype with a few counts. The chain carries TRBV10-3 and TRBJ1-1; D remains unclear. The CDR3 sequence is 12 residues long. Trimming took 7 bases from V and 1 from J, leaving 7 bases between them. CDR1 ENHRY and CDR2 SYGVKD come from the germline V gene. The CDR3: CAIKNENTEAFF. Here the CDR3 DNA reads TGTGCCATCAAAAATGAGAACACTGAAGCTTTCTTT.

This clonotype was counted many times. The chain uses TRBV3-1 and TRBJ2-5; D is tentatively TRBD1 or TRBD2 (6 bases each). Germline assignment: CDR1 LGHDT and CDR2 YNNKEL (reference sequence). V was trimmed by 0 bases and J by 5 bases, leaving 13 bases between them. The CDR3 runs 15 residues. The CDR3 sequence is CASSQDGGRGETQYF. The CDR3 nucleotides are TGTGCCAGCAGCCAAGATGGGGGGCGCGGCGAGACCCAGTACTTC.

This sequence joins TRBV28 and TRBJ1-2, with D tentatively TRBD1 (5 bases). The V and J ends lost 6 bases and 6 bases respectively, with 23 bases between them. The CDR3 consists of 16 residues. Germline CDR1 is MDHEN and CDR2 is SYDVKM. For the CDR3, the DNA is TGTGCCAGCAGCACGTTGGGGCATCAAGGCGAAAATGGCTACACCTTC. Translating gives CASSTLGHQGENGYTF.

This clonotype was found a few times. The rearrangement joins TRBV10-1 to TRBJ2-3; D is unclear. Germline-derived CDR1 and CDR2 are WNHNN and SYGVQD (reference sequence). The ends were cut back, 6 bases at V and 0 bases at J, with 10 bases in the middle. The CDR3 covers 14 residues. Written as DNA, the CDR3 is TGCGCCAGCAGCCAGACAACGAGCACAGATACGCAGTATTTT. This sequence encodes CASSQTTSTDTQYF.

The chain recombines TRBV20-1 with TRBJ2-1, with TRBD2 matching 7 bases. With 6 bases clipped from V and 5 bases from J, the junction kept 13 bases outside the gene matches. Germline CDR1 and CDR2: DFQATT and SNEGSKA (reference sequence). The length of the CDR3 is 15 residues. The CDR3 spells CSAPRTSDNNNEQFF. CDR3 coding DNA: TGCAGTGCCCCGAGGACTAGTGACAACAACAATGAGCAGTTCTTC.

V is TRBV2 and J is TRBJ2-2; D perhaps matches TRBD1 (6 bases). The length of the CDR3 is 15 residues. Trimming shortened V by 6 bases and J by 0 bases, and 11 bases separated the two germline ends. Per germline, CDR1 SNHLY and CDR2 FYNNEI. The CDR3, as DNA: TGTGCCAGCAGGATGACAGGTTCGAACACCGGGGAGCTGTTTTTT. Its protein is CASRMTGSNTGELFF.

The CDR3 sequence is CASSNYGTGNVQYF. In DNA, the CDR3 is TGTGCCAGCAGCAACTACGGGACAGGGAATGTGCAGTACTTC. This rearrangement joins TRBV5-5 to TRBJ2-7, with 9 bases identical to TRBD1. J was trimmed by 9 bases and V by 4 bases; bases with no gene match: 11. Germline CDR1 reads SGHKS; CDR2 reads YYEKEE (reference sequence). This CDR3 is 14 amino acids long. Combining the CDR3 with reference TRBV5-5 and TRBJ2-7 gives the whole variable domain DAGVTQSPTHLIKTRGQQVTLRCSPISGHKSVSWYQQVLGQGPQFIFQYYEKEERGRGNFPDRFSARQFPNYSSELNVNALLLGDSALYLCASSNYGTGNVQYFGPGTRLTVT.

The rearrangement links TRBV5-8 to TRBJ2-1; perhaps D is TRBD1 or TRBD2 (5 bases each). Trimming stripped 3 bases from V and 8 bases from J, with 33 bases between. This CDR3 is built from 20 residues. The germline V gene encodes CDR1 SGHTS and CDR2 YDEGEE. CDR3 region: CASSYPGRNIRDHPRDEQFF. The CDR3 nucleotides read TGTGCCAGCAGCTACCCGGGACGCAATATCCGGGACCACCCCCGGGATGAGCAGTTCTTC.

This clonotype has ten or more counts. The V and J genes are TRBV6-2 or TRBV6-3 and TRBJ2-1; no reliable D call. The CDR3 runs 14 residues. CDR1 and CDR2 from the germline V gene are MNHEY and SVGEGT. Trimming left V 2 bases short and J 2 bases short, with 7 bases between. The CDR3 bases are TGTGCCAGCAGTTACAGGGATCCCTACAATGAGCAGTTCTTC. Translating gives CASSYRDPYNEQFF.

The V call is TRBV13, the J call TRBJ2-2; D is ambiguous. Germline V gives CDR1 PRHDT, CDR2 FYEKMQ (reference sequence). There are 17 residues in the CDR3. V dropped 2 bases and J dropped 3 bases, with 16 bases sitting between them. Here the CDR3 reads CASSLRTVLSDTGELFF. CDR3 bases: TGTGCCAGCAGCTTAAGGACGGTATTATCCGACACCGGGGAGCTGTTTTTT.

This clonotype has more than one count but fewer than ten. The chain recombines TRBV29-1 with TRBJ1-2; D is undetermined. Trimming took 1 base from V and 4 from J, leaving 7 bases between them. CDR1 and CDR2 (germline): SQVTM, ANQGSEA. This CDR3 is 12 amino acids long. CDR3 amino acids: CSVEAVGYGYTF. The CDR3 nucleotides are TGCAGCGTTGAAGCCGTAGGCTATGGCTACACCTTC.

The chain joins TRBV20-1 to TRBJ1-5; D might be TRBD1 (5 bases). The CDR3 sequence is 15 residues long. Germline CDR1 and CDR2: DFQATT and SNEGSKA (reference sequence). V was pared by 4 bases and J by 2 bases, with 15 bases between. CDR3 region: CSAIADTTGNQPQHF. The CDR3 DNA reads as TGCAGTGCTATAGCGGACACAACGGGCAATCAGCCCCAGCATTTT.

The J gene is TRBJ2-1, the V gene TRBV5-1; the match to TRBD2 covers 10 bases. The length of the CDR3 is 16 residues. Germline lookup yields CDR1 SGHRS and CDR2 YFSETQ. V shed 0 bases and J 6 bases; nucleotides not matched to a gene: 6. CDR3 sequence: CASSLELASGSNEQFF. DNA for the CDR3: TGCGCCAGCAGCTTGGAATTGGCTAGCGGGAGCAATGAGCAGTTCTTC.

This clonotype occurred many times. The rearrangement joins TRBV24-1 to TRBJ2-1; 7 bases fit TRBD1. Germline lookup yields CDR1 KGHDR and CDR2 SFDVKD. This CDR3 comprises 16 residues. V lost 3 bases and J lost 6; bases outside the gene matches: 10. The CDR3 DNA sequence: TGTGCCACCAGTGATCCCAGCCGACAGGGAACCAATGAGCAGTTCTTC. Its protein is CATSDPSRQGTNEQFF.